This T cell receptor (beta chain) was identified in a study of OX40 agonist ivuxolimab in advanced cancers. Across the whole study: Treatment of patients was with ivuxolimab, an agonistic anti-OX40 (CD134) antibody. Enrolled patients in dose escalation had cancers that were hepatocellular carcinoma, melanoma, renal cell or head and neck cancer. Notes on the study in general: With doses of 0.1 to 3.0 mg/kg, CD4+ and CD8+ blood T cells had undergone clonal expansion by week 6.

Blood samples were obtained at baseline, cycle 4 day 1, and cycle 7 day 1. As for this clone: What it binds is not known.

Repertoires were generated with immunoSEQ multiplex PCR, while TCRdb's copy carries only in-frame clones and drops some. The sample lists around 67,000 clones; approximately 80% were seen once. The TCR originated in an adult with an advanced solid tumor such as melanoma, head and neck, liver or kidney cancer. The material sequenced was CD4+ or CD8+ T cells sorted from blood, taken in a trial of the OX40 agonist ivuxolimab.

This CDR3 is CASCKDASYEQYF. DNA for the CDR3: TGTGCCAGCTGTAAGGACGCCTCCTACGAGCAGTACTTC. The chain is built from TRBV2 and TRBJ2-5; D remains unclear. The DNA end lines up better with TRBJ2-7; the J call may be wrong. CDR3 length equals 13 residues. CDR1 is SNHLY and CDR2 is FYNNEI in the germline V gene.